The rows below give T cell receptor beta chains drawn from one sample of a study of early T cells in non-severe SARS-CoV-2 infection. TCRdb reprocessed the 5' RACE reads via MiXCR and lists one record per CDR3 protein. The sample lists some 38,000 distinct CDR3 sequences, 3.9% occurring once. What was sequenced was whole blood. The source is an adult who was a healthcare worker with PCR-confirmed SARS-CoV-2 infection or an uninfected control (not recorded which). CDR3s include the opening cysteine and the closing phenylalanine or tryptophan. Each record gives: V gene, clone size, J gene, D gene, CDR3 DNA, CDR3 protein. D genes are given only for firm matches. Not all rows give a size; the values are once, few, many and, for expanded clones, a class.

>TRBV7-9|many|TRBJ1-1|.
TGTGCCAGCAGCTTAGGGGGGAAAACCACTGAAGCTTTCTTT
CASSLGGKTTEAFF
>TRBV20-1|many|TRBJ2-2|.
TGCAGTGCGAGGACTCCCGGGGGCACCGGGGAGCTGTTTTTT
CSARTPGGTGELFF
>TRBV2|.|TRBJ2-1|.
TGTGCCAGAAGTGAGGGCGGGGACGTCTACAATGAGCAGTTCTTC
CARSEGGDVYNEQFF
>TRBV28|many|TRBJ2-4|TRBD2
TGTGCCAGCAGTCCCCCAGTCCCGGGACTAGCGGGAGCCAAAAACATTCAGTACTTC
CASSPPVPGLAGAKNIQYF
>TRBV27|.|TRBJ1-1|TRBD1
TGTGCAAGCAGTTTACTTACGTCAGGGGGGAACACTGAAGCTTTCTTT
CASSLLTSGGNTEAFF
>TRBV3-2|few|TRBJ1-2|.
TGTGCCAGCAGCCTTCGATCTGGACGGCTTAACTATGGCTACACCTTC
CASSLRSGRLNYGYTF
>TRBV5-4|many|TRBJ1-1|.
TGTGCCAGCAGCTTGGTCTTGGCAGGGAGGAACACTGAAGCTTTCTTT
CASSLVLAGRNTEAFF
>TRBV20-1|few|TRBJ2-3|.
TGCAGTGCACCAGGAGGGACTTCCCGAGATACGCAGTATTTT
CSAPGGTSRDTQYF
>TRBV5-6|many|TRBJ1-1|.
TGTGCCAGCAGCCCGGCCCTGAACACTGAAGCTTTCTTT
CASSPALNTEAFF
>TRBV7-8|.|TRBJ2-1|TRBD2
TGTGCCAGCAGCTTCGAGGCGGGAGGAGTAACTGAGCAGTTCTTC
CASSFEAGGVTEQFF
>TRBV28|few|TRBJ2-1|.
TGTGCCAGCAGTTTGGGGGCGGAATCCTACAATGAGCAGTTCTTC
CASSLGAESYNEQFF
>TRBV20-1|few|TRBJ2-3|TRBD2
TGCAGTGCCCCGGTTCTAGCGGGTGTGAGAGATACGCAGTATTTT
CSAPVLAGVRDTQYF
>TRBV15|many|TRBJ2-6|.
TGTGCCACCAGCAGAGGGGGTGACGATGGGGCCAACGTCCTGACTTTC
CATSRGGDDGANVLTF
>TRBV6-6|many|TRBJ2-7|TRBD1
TGTGCCAGCACCAAGGGACAGGGCTCCTACGAGCAGTACTTC
CASTKGQGSYEQYF
>TRBV7-6|many|TRBJ2-3|.
TGTGCCAGCAGCTGGGATTACACAGATACGCAGTATTTT
CASSWDYTDTQYF
>TRBV14|few|TRBJ2-3|TRBD1
TGTGCCAGCAGCCGACCGACAGGGAGCACAGATACGCAGTATTTT
CASSRPTGSTDTQYF
>TRBV7-6|many|TRBJ2-7|TRBD2
TGTGCCAGCAGCTCAGGGACTAGCGGGAGCGGAGGCTCCTACGAGCAGTACTTC
CASSSGTSGSGGSYEQYF
>TRBV6-2/TRBV6-3|many|TRBJ1-5|.
TGTGCCAGCAAACTACAGGGTAATCAGCCCCAGCATTTT
CASKLQGNQPQHF
>TRBV7-2|many|TRBJ1-1|.
TGTGCCAGCAGCTTAGGTTTTTCGAACACTGAAGCTTTCTTT
CASSLGFSNTEAFF
>TRBV7-2|many|TRBJ1-2|.
TGTGCCAGCAGCTCCACCATAACTACTGCACATGGCTACACCTTC
CASSSTITTAHGYTF